This T cell receptor (beta chain) was sequenced during a study of blood T cell repertoires in COVID-19. Across the whole study: The United States, Italy and Spain were the sources of the acute and convalescent COVID-19 samples. Sample material is recorded as cDNA or gDNA derived from T cells, B-cell-depleted T cells, or PBMCs.

As handled by the study authors: Reference gene primers were amplified, and this amplification served to estimate nucleated cell counts. Clones were read by immunoSEQ multiplex PCR, and TCRdb kept only the in-frame ones, dropping some. V, J and clone size were drawn from that table, and D and trimming were deduced from the DNA. The sample lists some 320,000 clones; about 91% were seen once. CDR1 and CDR2 (germline): SNHLY, FYNNEI. The V gene lost 4 bases and the J gene lost 3 bases, with 14 bases spanning the gap. This CDR3 is built from 15 residues. The rearrangement uses TRBV2 and TRBJ2-3, with D perhaps matching TRBD1 (5 bases). The sequencing input was peripheral blood. This clonotype originated in a woman in her 30s who had recovered from COVID-19. This CDR3 is CASSAGSRRTDTQYF. In DNA, the CDR3 is TGTGCCAGCAGTGCAGGGTCCCGAAGAACAGATACGCAGTATTTT.